This T cell receptor (beta chain) was obtained from a study of shared clonotypes between healthy human individuals. Study-level background: The cohort comprised a couple of women and a few men. Their ages spanned 18 to 49 years.

Generated by immunoSEQ multiplex PCR, the TCRdb table keeps only in-frame clones and is missing some. Of 1.5 million to 1.9 million clones detected, approximately 98% appear once; the ten largest clones hold around 0.47%. Trimming removed 4 bases from V and 2 bases from J, with 8 bases in between. Per germline, CDR1 SQVTM and CDR2 ANQGSEA. The CDR3 covers 12 residues. This clonotype was sampled from a man aged 25 to 40 in good health. The rearrangement uses TRBV29-1 and TRBJ2-5; possible D gene TRBD2, 5 bases. The sequenced sample consisted of naive CD4+ T cells sorted from blood. Subset denoted: CD45RA+ positively selected. The CDR3 nucleotides read TGCAGCGTTGGGGAGCGGCAAGAGACCCAGTACTTC. Translating it yields CSVGERQETQYF. The variable domain in full, completed from reference TRBV29-1 and TRBJ2-5, reads SAVISQKPSRDICQRGTSLTIQCQVDSQVTMMFWYRQQPGQSLTLIATANQGSEATYESGFVIDKFPISRPNLTFSTLTVSNMSPEDSSIYLCSVGERQETQYFGPGTRLLVL.